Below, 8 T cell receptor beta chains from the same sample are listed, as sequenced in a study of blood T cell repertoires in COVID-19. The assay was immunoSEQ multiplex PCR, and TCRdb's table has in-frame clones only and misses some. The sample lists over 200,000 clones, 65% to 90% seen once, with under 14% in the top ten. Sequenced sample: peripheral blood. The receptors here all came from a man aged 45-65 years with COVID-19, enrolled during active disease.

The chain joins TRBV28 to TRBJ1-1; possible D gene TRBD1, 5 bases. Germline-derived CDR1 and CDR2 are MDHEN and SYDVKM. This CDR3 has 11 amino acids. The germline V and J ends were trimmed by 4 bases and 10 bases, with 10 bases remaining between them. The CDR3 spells CASSSGLGAFF. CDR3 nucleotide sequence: TGTGCCAGCAGTTCAGGGCTTGGAGCTTTCTTT.

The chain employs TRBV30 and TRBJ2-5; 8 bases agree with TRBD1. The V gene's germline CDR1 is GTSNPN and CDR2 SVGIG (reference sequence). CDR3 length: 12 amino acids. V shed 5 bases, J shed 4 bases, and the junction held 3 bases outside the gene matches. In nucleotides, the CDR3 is TGTGCCTGGGATACAGGGGGAGAGACCCAGTACTTC. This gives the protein CAWDTGGETQYF.

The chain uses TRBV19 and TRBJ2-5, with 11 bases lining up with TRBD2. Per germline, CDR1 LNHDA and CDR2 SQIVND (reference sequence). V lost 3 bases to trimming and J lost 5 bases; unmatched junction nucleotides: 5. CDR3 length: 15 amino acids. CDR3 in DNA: TGTGCCAGTAGTATGTTAGCGGGGGGGAGGGAGACCCAGTACTTC. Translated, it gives CASSMLAGGRETQYF.

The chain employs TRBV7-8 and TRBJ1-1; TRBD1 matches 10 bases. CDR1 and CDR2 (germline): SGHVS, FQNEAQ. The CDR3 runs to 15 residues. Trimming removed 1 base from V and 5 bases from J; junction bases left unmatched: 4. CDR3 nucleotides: TGTGCCAGCAGCTTAGTCGGGACAGGGGTAACTGAAGCTTTCTTT. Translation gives CASSLVGTGVTEAFF.

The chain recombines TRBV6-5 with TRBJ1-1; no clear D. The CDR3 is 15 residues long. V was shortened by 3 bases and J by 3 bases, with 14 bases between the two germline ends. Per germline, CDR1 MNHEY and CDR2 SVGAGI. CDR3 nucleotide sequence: TGTGCCAGCAGTTATGCGGGAAGTGGGGACACTGAAGCTTTCTTT. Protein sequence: CASSYAGSGDTEAFF.

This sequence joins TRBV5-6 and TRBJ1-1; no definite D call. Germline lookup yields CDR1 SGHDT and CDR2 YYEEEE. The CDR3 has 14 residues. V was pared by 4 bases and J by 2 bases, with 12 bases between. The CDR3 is CASSQSQINTEAFF. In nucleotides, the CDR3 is TGTGCCAGCAGCCAATCACAGATTAACACTGAAGCTTTCTTT. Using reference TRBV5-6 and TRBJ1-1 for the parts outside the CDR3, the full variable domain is DAGVTQSPTHLIKTRGQQVTLRCSPKSGHDTVSWYQQALGQGPQFIFQYYEEEERQRGNFPDRFSGHQFPNYSSELNVNALLLGDSALYLCASSQSQINTEAFFGQGTRLTVV.

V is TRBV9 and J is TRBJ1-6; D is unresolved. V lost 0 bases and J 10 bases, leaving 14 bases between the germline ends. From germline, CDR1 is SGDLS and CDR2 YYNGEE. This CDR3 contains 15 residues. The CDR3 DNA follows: TGTGCCAGCAGCGTAGAAGCGGGGATTGGGTCACCCCTCCACTTT. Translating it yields CASSVEAGIGSPLHF. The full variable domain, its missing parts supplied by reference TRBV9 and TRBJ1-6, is DSGVTQTPKHLITATGQRVTLRCSPRSGDLSVYWYQQSLDQGLQFLIQYYNGEERAKGNILERFSAQQFPDLHSELNLSSLELGDSALYFCASSVEAGIGSPLHFGNGTRLTVT.

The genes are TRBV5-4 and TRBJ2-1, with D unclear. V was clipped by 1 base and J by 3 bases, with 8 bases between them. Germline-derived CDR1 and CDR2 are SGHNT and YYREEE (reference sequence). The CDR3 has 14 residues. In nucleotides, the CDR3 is TGTGCCAGCAGCTTGATCGCCAGCTACAATGAGCAGTTCTTC. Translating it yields CASSLIASYNEQFF.